This T cell receptor (beta chain) was sequenced for a study of blood T cell repertoires in COVID-19 (dated by TCRdb to the early 2020s). Background for the entire study: Samples from collaborators originated in the United States, Italy and Spain and spanned both the acute and convalescent phases of COVID-19. Subjects who had been exposed to COVID-19, were actively infected with it, or had recovered from it provided the deeply sampled blood TCRbeta repertoires that made up the dataset. The repertoires were released in a freely available public database meant as a resource for research on the immune response to SARS-CoV-2. The material from the prospective study consisted of cDNA or gDNA derived from T cells, B-cell-depleted T cells, or PBMCs. Nearly every sample came with metadata listing a de-identified subject ID, COVID-19 status, age in years and sex. The samples were drawn from the first 160 participants of the ongoing ImmuneRACE study and from 950 to 1,500 subjects provided by 6 global collaborators. HLA class I and class II types, where available, came from metadata supplied by the sample provider rather than from assay-based typing. Broader findings and caveats from the paper: How much clinical and demographic metadata was included differed by source and by participant, and the metadata was provided uncurated.

This clone was detected a few times. Its specific antigen is unknown. Base-call qualities are not available, and no considerably larger clone is one nucleotide away. The collaborating institutions used their own protocols to collect whole blood in K2EDTA tubes. For TCRbeta analysis, collaborator samples were shipped as frozen whole blood, as isolated PBMCs, or as DNA extracted from either sample type. TCRbeta CDR3 regions were amplified from genomic DNA by means of the immunoSEQ Assay, a bias-controlled multiplex PCR. The original methods were these. Within the assay, amplification of reference gene primers was used to estimate how many nucleated cells each sample contained. Sequence reads were collapsed and filtered to measure the absolute abundance of every unique TCRbeta CDR3 rearrangement. Productive Simpson clonality was computed per sample as the square root of Simpson's diversity index over productive rearrangements. The clones in this table, taken by TCRdb from immuneACCESS, are in-frame only. Not every clone is retained; where verified, under half of the shortfall comes from an unresolved V gene, and the cause of the rest is unknown. V and J calls and clone size are given by that table; D and trimming were obtained from the DNA. This sample comprises approximately 250,000 clones, around nine tenths of them detected only once. The ten biggest clones cover about 8.6% of the sample.

At the junction V is shortened by 4 bases and J by 9 bases; bases outside the gene matches: 12. The germline V gene supplies CDR1 ENHRY and CDR2 SYGVKD. The CDR3 measures 15 amino acids from cysteine to phenylalanine. The DNA shown is the 45-base CDR3, in frame from base 1. The sequence was collected from a man aged 40-49 years with active or convalescent COVID-19. The sequence is built from TRBV10-3 and TRBJ1-5, with 7 bases matching TRBD1. The sequenced sample was peripheral blood. The DNA sequence is given as TGTGCCATCAGTGCGCGACAGGGCCTACTTTCGCCCCAGCATTTT. This encodes CAISARQGLLSPQHF.